A single sample is the source of the 23 T cell receptor beta chains below, sequenced in a study of blood T cell repertoires in COVID-19. Profiling relied on immunoSEQ multiplex PCR, and the TCRdb table lists in-frame clones only, not all of them. The sample holds about 210,000 clones; 88% are singletons and the top ten take 1.5% to 2%. Sequenced: peripheral blood. The receptors here all came from a man in his 70s with acute or convalescent COVID-19.

This clone was recorded only once. The chain is built from TRBV3-1 (or the pseudogene TRBV3-2) and TRBJ1-1, with 7 bases aligning to TRBD1. Trimming cost V 0 bases and J 1 base; bases outside gene matches: 2. Germline CDR1 is LGHDT and CDR2 is YNNKEL (reference sequence). The CDR3 length is 15 residues. CDR3 sequence reads: CASSQEGGGNTEAFF. In DNA, the CDR3 is TGTGCCAGCAGCCAAGAAGGGGGCGGGAACACTGAAGCTTTCTTT.

The V call is TRBV19, the J call TRBJ1-1; 11 bases fit TRBD1. With V trimmed by 6 bases and J by 3 bases, 15 bases remained unmatched. The CDR3 sequence is 18 residues long. Germline CDR1 is LNHDA and CDR2 is SQIVND (reference sequence). As DNA, the CDR3 is TGTGCCAGTAGCACCTCGAGGATAGGGACAGGGGGAGACACTGAAGCTTTCTTT. This sequence encodes CASSTSRIGTGGDTEAFF.

This clone was counted once. The chain carries TRBV7-6 and TRBJ2-2, with 8 bases matching TRBD2. The CDR3 runs to 16 residues. The V gene's germline CDR1 is SGHVS and CDR2 FNYEAQ. V trimming: 5 bases; J trimming: 6 bases; junction bases outside the gene matches: 11. The CDR3 here is CASSPRAGVGAGELFF. The CDR3 DNA is TGTGCCAGCAGCCCCCGAGCGGGAGTCGGTGCCGGGGAGCTGTTTTTT.

This clone has just one count. CDR3 in amino acids: CASSGAGTTYGYTF. The DNA of the CDR3 is TGTGCCAGCAGCGGAGCCGGGACAACCTATGGCTACACCTTC. The rearrangement uses TRBV28 and TRBJ1-2, with D tentatively TRBD1 (6 bases). The germline V and J ends were trimmed by 6 bases and 4 bases, with 15 bases remaining between them. The CDR3 has 14 amino acids. Germline-derived CDR1 and CDR2 are MDHEN and SYDVKM.

This chain uses TRBV4-3 with TRBJ2-2, with TRBD1 identical over 8 bases. After removal of 7 bases from V and 7 bases from J, the junction contained 8 bases not matched to a gene. This CDR3 has 14 amino acids. Germline CDR1 reads LGHNA; CDR2 reads YSLEER. This CDR3 is CASKETGDNGELFF. CDR3 DNA sequence: TGCGCCAGCAAAGAGACAGGGGATAACGGGGAGCTGTTTTTT.

This rearrangement joins TRBV3-1 (or the pseudogene TRBV3-2) to TRBJ2-5; 11 positions match TRBD1. The CDR3 runs to 15 residues. Germline V gene sequence: CDR1 LGHDT, CDR2 YNNKEL (reference sequence). The J segment lost 4 bases and the V segment lost 4 bases, leaving 5 bases of the junction unmatched. The CDR3 DNA sequence: TGTGCCAGCAGCCCACCCGGACAGGGGGCAGAGACCCAGTACTTC. Protein product: CASSPPGQGAETQYF.

V is TRBV7-2 and J is TRBJ1-3; D is possibly TRBD1 (6 bases). Trimming took off 1 base at V and 0 bases at J, with 7 bases between the two ends. The CDR3 loop spans 15 amino acids. Germline V lookup: CDR1 SGHTA, CDR2 FQGNSA. The CDR3 sequence: CASSLGTASGNTIYF. CDR3 coding DNA: TGTGCCAGCAGCTTAGGGACAGCCTCTGGAAACACCATATATTTT.

This sequence joins TRBV6-5 and TRBJ1-1, with TRBD1 matching 8 bases. The junction had 7 bases not matched to a gene; V was cut back by 6 bases and J by 7 bases. This CDR3 has 13 residues. Germline values: CDR1 MNHEY, CDR2 SVGAGI. DNA for the CDR3: TGTGCCAGCAGGGCTGGCGGGACAGGTGAAGCTTTCTTT. Its protein is CASRAGGTGEAFF.

The chain is built from TRBV11-2 and TRBJ2-5; tentative D call: TRBD2 (6 bases). The V gene's germline CDR1 is SGHAT and CDR2 FQNNGV. The CDR3 loop spans 14 amino acids. Trimming took off 4 bases at V and 2 bases at J, with 11 bases between the two ends. DNA for the CDR3: TGTGCCAGCAGCTACGGACTACAACAAGAGACCCAGTACTTC. It translates to CASSYGLQQETQYF.

The gene calls are TRBV6-5 and TRBJ2-3, with a weak D call TRBD1 (6 bases). Trimming stripped 6 bases from V and 3 bases from J, with 13 bases between. The CDR3 has 14 residues. Germline CDR1 reads MNHEY; CDR2 reads SVGAGI. This chain's CDR3 is CASSLGAPTDTQYF. DNA for the CDR3: TGTGCCAGCAGCCTGGGGGCACCGACAGATACGCAGTATTTT.

This clone was found once. The genes are TRBV27 and TRBJ1-2; 9 bases line up with TRBD1. Germline assignment: CDR1 MNHEY and CDR2 SMNVEV (reference sequence). The junction had 7 bases not matched to a gene; V was cut back by 3 bases and J by 8 bases. The CDR3 has 14 residues. The CDR3 DNA sequence: TGTGCCAGCAGTTTTGGGACAGGGCTTAACGGCTACACCTTC. Its translation is CASSFGTGLNGYTF.

The CDR3 region has the DNA TGTGCCATCAGTGATCAGGATAGCAATCAGCCCCAGCATTTT. Its protein is CAISDQDSNQPQHF. The V gene is TRBV10-3, the J gene TRBJ1-5; no firm D call. The CDR3 totals 14 residues. Germline CDR1 and CDR2: ENHRY and SYGVKD. Deletions cut 3 bases from V and 0 bases from J, with 6 bases between.

The chain joins TRBV3-1 (or the pseudogene TRBV3-2) to TRBJ2-7, with 8 bases lining up with TRBD2. CDR3 size: 15 residues. V trimming: 0 bases; J trimming: 3 bases; junction bases outside the gene matches: 4. The germline CDR1 and CDR2 sequences are LGHDT and YNNKEL (reference sequence). CDR3 region: CASSQDRAGDYEQYF. CDR3 DNA: TGTGCCAGCAGCCAAGATCGAGCGGGAGACTACGAGCAGTACTTC.

V and J are TRBV3-1 (or the pseudogene TRBV3-2) and TRBJ2-7, with a weak D call TRBD1 (5 bases). Germline CDR1 is LGHDT and CDR2 is YNNKEL (reference sequence). This CDR3 is 13 amino acids long. V was clipped by 4 bases and J by 7 bases, with 14 bases between them. DNA for the CDR3: TGTGCCAGCAGCCGGACACCCTCGATGGAGCAGTACTTC. It yields the protein CASSRTPSMEQYF.

V usage is TRBV21-1 and J usage is TRBJ1-3; no check of the table's D call, TRBD1, against the DNA was made. TRBV21-1 is listed as a pseudogene. This CDR3 spans 13 amino acids. CDR3 in DNA: TGTGCCAGCAGCAGGGACAGGGGAGACACCATATATTTT. Amino acids: CASSRDRGDTIYF.

The rearrangement joins TRBV5-1 to TRBJ2-7; maybe TRBD1 (6 bases). Germline values: CDR1 SGHRS, CDR2 YFSETQ. Trimming shortened V by 3 bases and J by 4 bases, and 14 bases separated the two germline ends. This CDR3 comprises 14 residues. CDR3 sequence (DNA): TGCGCCAGCAGCTCTAACAGGGTTGGGTACGAGCAGTACTTC. It codes for CASSSNRVGYEQYF.

V gene TRBV19 combines with J gene TRBJ1-1; D perhaps matches TRBD1 (5 bases). The CDR3 sequence is 17 residues long. Per germline, CDR1 LNHDA and CDR2 SQIVND (reference sequence). V lost 10 bases and J lost 5, with 29 bases in between. CDR3 sequence (DNA): TGTGCCACGACCGACAACACCGGGGTTGCCGGGGGGACTGAAGCTTTCTTT. Translated, it gives CATTDNTGVAGGTEAFF.

J is TRBJ2-7 and V is TRBV30; D possibly corresponds to TRBD1 (6 bases). This CDR3 has 14 residues. V gave up 3 bases and J gave up 6 bases, with 18 bases separating them. Germline assignment: CDR1 GTSNPN and CDR2 SVGIG (reference sequence). CDR3 loop: CAWSNLQGLGEQYF. The DNA for the CDR3 is TGTGCCTGGAGCAACTTACAGGGTCTGGGCGAGCAGTACTTC. The full variable domain, in which reference TRBV30 and TRBJ2-7 provide the parts outside the CDR3, is SQTIHQWPATLVQPVGSPLSLECTVEGTSNPNLYWYRQAAGRGLQLLFYSVGIGQISSEVPQNLSASRPQDRQFILSSKKLLLSDSGFYLCAWSNLQGLGEQYFGPGTRLTVT.

The rearrangement uses TRBV7-9 and TRBJ2-3; D might be TRBD1 (6 bases). Germline V gene data show CDR1 as SEHNR and CDR2 as FQNEAQ (reference sequence). V lost 0 bases to trimming and J lost 1 base, with 11 bases between them. The CDR3 spans 16 residues. In DNA, the CDR3 is TGTGCCAGCAGCTTAGCCGGGACAACTGGCACAGATACGCAGTATTTT. Translating it yields CASSLAGTTGTDTQYF.

The chain is built from TRBV12-3 or TRBV12-4 and TRBJ1-4; D is unresolved. This CDR3 region has 12 residues. With 7 bases removed from V and 4 bases from J, the gap between germline ends came to 7 bases. DNA for the CDR3: TGTGCCAGCAATCGGTATAATGAAAAACTGTTTTTT. This codes for CASNRYNEKLFF.

This clone occurred once. The chain couples TRBV6-5 to TRBJ2-1, with TRBD2 identical over 10 bases. Germline V gene lookup returns CDR1 MNHEY and CDR2 SVGAGI. CDR3 size: 15 residues. The J segment lost 4 bases and the V segment lost 5 bases, leaving 5 bases of the junction unmatched. The CDR3 here is CASSRAGGSYNEQFF. For the CDR3, the DNA is TGTGCCAGCAGTCGAGCGGGAGGGTCGTACAATGAGCAGTTCTTC.

The chain is built from TRBV29-1 and TRBJ2-1, with 8 bases that match TRBD1. Trimming took 1 base from V and 2 from J; bases not matched to a gene: 1. The CDR3 loop spans 14 amino acids. CDR1 and CDR2 from the germline V gene are SQVTM and ANQGSEA. CDR3 DNA sequence: TGCAGCGTTGAAGGGACAGGGACCTACAATGAGCAGTTCTTC. Translating gives CSVEGTGTYNEQFF.

The chain uses TRBV19 and TRBJ1-1; 9 positions agree with TRBD1. With V trimmed by 3 bases and J by 0 bases, 8 bases remained unmatched. The CDR3 covers 17 residues. Germline V CDR1 and CDR2: LNHDA, SQIVND (reference sequence). The CDR3 protein is CASSMTGTGIMNTEAFF. For the CDR3, the DNA is TGTGCCAGTAGTATGACGGGGACAGGGATAATGAACACTGAAGCTTTCTTT.